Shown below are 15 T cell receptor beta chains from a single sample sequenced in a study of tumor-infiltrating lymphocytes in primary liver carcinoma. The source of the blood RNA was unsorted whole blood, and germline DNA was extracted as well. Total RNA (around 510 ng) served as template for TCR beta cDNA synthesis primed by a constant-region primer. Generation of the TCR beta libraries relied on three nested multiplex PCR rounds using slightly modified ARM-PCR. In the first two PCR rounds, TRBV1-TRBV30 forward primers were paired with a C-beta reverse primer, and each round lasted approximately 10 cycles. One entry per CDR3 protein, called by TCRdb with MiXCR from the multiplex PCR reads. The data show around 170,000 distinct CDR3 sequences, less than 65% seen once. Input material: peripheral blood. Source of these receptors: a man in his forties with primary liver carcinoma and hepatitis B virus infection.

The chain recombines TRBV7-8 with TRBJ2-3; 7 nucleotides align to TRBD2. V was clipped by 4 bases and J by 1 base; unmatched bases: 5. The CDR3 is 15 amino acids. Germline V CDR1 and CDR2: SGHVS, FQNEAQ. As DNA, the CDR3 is TGTGCCAGCAGCTCTAGAGGGAGGGGCACAGATACGCAGTATTTT. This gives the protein CASSSRGRGTDTQYF.

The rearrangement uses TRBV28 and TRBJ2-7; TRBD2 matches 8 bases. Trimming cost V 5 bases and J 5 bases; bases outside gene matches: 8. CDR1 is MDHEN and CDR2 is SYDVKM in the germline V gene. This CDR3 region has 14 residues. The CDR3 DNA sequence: TGTGCCAGCAGTCGAAGCGGGAGAAGCGACGAGCAGTACTTC. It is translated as CASSRSGRSDEQYF. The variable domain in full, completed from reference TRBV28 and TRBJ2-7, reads DVKVTQSSRYLVKRTGEKVFLECVQDMDHENMFWYRQDPGLGLRLIYFSYDVKMKEKGDIPEGYSVSREKKERFSLILESASTNQTSMYLCASSRSGRSDEQYFGPGTRLTVT.

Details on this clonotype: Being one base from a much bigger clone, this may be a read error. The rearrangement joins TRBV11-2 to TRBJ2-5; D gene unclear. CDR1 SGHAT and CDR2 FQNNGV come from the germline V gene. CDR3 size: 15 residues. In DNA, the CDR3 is TGTGCCAGCAGCTTAGATCCCGGAAACCAAGCGACCCAGTACTTC. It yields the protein CASSLDPGNQATQYF.

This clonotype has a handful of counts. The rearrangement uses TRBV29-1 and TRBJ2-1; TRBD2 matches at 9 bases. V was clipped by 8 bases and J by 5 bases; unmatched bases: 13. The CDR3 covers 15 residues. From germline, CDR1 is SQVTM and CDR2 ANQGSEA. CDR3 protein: CSITQGGGGNNEQFF. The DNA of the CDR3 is TGCAGCATTACCCAGGGCGGGGGGGGGAACAATGAGCAGTTCTTC.

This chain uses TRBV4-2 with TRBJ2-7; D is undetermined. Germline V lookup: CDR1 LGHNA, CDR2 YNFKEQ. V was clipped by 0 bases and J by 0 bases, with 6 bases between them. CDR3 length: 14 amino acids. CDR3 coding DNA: TGTGCCAGCAGCCAAGATCTTACCTCCTACGAGCAGTACTTC. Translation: CASSQDLTSYEQYF.

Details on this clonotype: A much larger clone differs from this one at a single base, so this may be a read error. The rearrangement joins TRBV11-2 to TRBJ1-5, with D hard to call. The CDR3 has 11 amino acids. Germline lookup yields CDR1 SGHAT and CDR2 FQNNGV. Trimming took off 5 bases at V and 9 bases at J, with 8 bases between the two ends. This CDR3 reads CASSTDRPQHF. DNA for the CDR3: TGTGCCAGCAGCACAGATCGGCCCCAGCATTTT.

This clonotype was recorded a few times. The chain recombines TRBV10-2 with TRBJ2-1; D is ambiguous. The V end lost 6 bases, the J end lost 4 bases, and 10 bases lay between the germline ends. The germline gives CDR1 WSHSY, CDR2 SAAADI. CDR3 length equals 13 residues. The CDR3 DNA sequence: TGCGCCAGCAGGGTGGCCCTTTACAATGAGCAGTTCTTC. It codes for CASRVALYNEQFF.

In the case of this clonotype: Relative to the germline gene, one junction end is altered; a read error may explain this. The CDR3, as DNA: TGTGCCAGGAGCTTAGAGGGGTCAGGGAAATACTTC. It specifies CARSLEGSGKYF. The chain carries TRBV11-2 and TRBJ2-7; perhaps D is TRBD1 or TRBD2 (5 bases each). The CDR3 length is 12 residues. The germline CDR1 and CDR2 sequences are SGHAT and FQNNGV. The whole variable domain, filled in from reference TRBV11-2 and TRBJ2-7, reads EAGVAQSPRYKIIEKRQSVAFWCNPISGHATLYWYQQILGQGPKLLIQFQNNGVVDDSQLPKDRFSAERLKGVDSTLKIQPAKLEDSAVYLCARSLEGSGKYFGPGTRLTVT.

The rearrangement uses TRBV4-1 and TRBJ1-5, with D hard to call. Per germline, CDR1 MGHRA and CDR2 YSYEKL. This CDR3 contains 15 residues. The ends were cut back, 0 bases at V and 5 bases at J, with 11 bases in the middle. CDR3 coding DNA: TGCGCCAGCAGCCAAGATCCCGCCCGGGATCAGCCCCAGCATTTT. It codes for CASSQDPARDQPQHF.

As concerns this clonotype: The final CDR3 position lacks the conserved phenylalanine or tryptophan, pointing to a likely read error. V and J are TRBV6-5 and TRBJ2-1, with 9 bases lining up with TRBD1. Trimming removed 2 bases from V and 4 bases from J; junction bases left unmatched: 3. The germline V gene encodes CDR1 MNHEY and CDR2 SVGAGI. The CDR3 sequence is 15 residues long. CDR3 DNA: TGTGCCAGCAGTTACGGGGGGACAGGGTACAATGAGCAGTTCTTA. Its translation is CASSYGGTGYNEQFL.

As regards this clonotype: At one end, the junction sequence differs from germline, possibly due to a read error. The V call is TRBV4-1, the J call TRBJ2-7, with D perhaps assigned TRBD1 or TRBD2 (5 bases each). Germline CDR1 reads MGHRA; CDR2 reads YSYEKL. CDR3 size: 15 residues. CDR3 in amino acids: CASSQERDRRYEQHF. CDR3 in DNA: TGCGCCAGCAGCCAAGAAAGGGACCGTAGGTACGAGCAGCACTTC.

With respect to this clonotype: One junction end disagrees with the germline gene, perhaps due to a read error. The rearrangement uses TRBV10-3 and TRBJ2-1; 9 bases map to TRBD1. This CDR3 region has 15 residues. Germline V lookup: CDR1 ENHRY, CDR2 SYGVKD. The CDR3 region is CTISRTGTGTNEQFF. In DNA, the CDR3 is TGTACCATCAGTAGGACCGGGACAGGGACAAATGAGCAGTTCTTC.

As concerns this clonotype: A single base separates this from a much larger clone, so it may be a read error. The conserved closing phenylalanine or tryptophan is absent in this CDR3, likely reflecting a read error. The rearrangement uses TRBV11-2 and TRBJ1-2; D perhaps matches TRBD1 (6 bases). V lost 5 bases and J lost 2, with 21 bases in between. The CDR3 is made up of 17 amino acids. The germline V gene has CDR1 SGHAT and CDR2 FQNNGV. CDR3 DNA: TGTGCCAGCAGCACGACCGGGGGGCGCGCCGGAAACTATGGCTACACCATC. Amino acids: CASSTTGGRAGNYGYTI.

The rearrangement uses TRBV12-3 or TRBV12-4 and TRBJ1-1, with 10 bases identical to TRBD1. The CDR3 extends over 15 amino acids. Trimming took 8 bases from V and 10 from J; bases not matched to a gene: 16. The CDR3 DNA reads TGTGCCAGCCATCCCTTGGGACAGGGGTTAAAAGGAGCTTTCTTT. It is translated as CASHPLGQGLKGAFF.

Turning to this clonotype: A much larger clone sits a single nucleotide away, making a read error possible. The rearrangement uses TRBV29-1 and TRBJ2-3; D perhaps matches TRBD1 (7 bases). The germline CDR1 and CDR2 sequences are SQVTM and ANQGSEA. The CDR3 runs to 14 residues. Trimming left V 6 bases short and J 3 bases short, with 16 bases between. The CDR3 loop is CSVTPGGPTDTQYF. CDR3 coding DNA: TGCAGCGTCACACCAGGGGGGCCTACAGATACGCAGTATTTT.